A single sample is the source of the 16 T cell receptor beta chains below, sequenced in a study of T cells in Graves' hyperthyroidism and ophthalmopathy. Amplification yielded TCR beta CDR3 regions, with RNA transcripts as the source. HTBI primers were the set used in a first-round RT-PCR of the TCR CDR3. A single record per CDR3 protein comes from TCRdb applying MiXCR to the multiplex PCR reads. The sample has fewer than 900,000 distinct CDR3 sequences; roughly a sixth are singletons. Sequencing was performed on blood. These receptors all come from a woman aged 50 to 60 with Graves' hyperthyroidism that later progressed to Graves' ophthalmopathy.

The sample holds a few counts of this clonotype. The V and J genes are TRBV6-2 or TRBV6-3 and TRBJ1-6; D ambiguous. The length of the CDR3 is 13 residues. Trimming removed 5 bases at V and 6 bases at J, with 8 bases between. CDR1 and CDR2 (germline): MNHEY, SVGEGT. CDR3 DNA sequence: TGTGCCAGCAGTAGGACGCTTAATTCACCCCTCCACTTT. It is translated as CASSRTLNSPLHF.

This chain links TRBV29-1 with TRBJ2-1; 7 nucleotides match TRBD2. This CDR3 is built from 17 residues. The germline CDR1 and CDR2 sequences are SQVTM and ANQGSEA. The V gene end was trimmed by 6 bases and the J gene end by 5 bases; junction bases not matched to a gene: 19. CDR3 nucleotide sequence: TGCAGCGTCTTTATCAGCGGGGTCGGAGGTTCCGACAATGAGCAGTTCTTC. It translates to CSVFISGVGGSDNEQFF.

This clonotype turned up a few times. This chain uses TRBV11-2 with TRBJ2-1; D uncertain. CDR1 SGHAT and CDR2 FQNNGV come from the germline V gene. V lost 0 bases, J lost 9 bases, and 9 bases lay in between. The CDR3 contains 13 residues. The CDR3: CASSLERRTEQFF. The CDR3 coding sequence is TGTGCCAGCAGCTTAGAACGTAGGACTGAGCAGTTCTTC.

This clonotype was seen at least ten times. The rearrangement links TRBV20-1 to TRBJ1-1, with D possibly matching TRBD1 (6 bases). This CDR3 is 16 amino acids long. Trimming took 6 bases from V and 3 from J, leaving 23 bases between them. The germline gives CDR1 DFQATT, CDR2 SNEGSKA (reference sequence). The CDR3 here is CSALSLRGGGDTEAFF. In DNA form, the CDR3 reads TGCAGTGCCCTAAGCCTTAGAGGGGGGGGCGACACTGAAGCTTTCTTT.

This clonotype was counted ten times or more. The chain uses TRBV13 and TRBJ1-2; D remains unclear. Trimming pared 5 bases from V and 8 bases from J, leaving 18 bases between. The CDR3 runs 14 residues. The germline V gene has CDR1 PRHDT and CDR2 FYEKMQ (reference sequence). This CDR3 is CASSPTGQAGGYTF. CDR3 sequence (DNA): TGTGCCAGCAGCCCCACCGGGCAGGCTGGGGGCTACACCTTC.

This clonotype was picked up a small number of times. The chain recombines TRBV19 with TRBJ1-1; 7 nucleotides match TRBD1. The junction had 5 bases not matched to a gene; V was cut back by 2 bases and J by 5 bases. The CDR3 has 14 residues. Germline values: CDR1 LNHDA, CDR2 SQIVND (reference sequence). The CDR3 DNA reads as TGTGCCAGTAGTATAACCAGGGGGAGAACTGAAGCTTTCTTT. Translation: CASSITRGRTEAFF.

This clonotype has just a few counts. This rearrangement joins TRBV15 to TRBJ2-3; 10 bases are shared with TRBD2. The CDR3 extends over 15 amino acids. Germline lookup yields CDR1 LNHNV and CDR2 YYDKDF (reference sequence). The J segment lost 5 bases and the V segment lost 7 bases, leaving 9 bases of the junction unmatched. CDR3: CATNRLAGEVDTQYF. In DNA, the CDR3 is TGTGCCACCAATCGCCTAGCGGGGGAAGTAGATACGCAGTATTTT.

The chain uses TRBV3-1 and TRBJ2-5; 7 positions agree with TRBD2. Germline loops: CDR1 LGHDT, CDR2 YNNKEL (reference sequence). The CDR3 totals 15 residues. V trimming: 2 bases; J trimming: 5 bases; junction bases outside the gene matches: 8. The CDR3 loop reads CASSQRWEGVETQYF. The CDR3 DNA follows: TGTGCCAGCAGCCAACGCTGGGAGGGCGTGGAGACCCAGTACTTC.

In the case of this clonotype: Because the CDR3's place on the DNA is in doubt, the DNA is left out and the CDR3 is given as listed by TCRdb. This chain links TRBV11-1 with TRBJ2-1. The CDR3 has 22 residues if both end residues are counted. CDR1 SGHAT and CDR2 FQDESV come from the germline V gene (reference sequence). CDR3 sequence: CASSFYICSAIGRQDPYNEQFF.

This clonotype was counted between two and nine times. CDR3 bases: TGTGCCAGCAGGTACAGGGGGCGGGAGACTGAAGCTTTCTTT. Translating gives CASRYRGRETEAFF. The chain carries TRBV6-1 and TRBJ1-1; 9 bases fit TRBD1. V lost 6 bases to trimming and J lost 5 bases; unmatched junction nucleotides: 7. The germline gives CDR1 MNHNS, CDR2 SASEGT. CDR3 length: 14 residues.

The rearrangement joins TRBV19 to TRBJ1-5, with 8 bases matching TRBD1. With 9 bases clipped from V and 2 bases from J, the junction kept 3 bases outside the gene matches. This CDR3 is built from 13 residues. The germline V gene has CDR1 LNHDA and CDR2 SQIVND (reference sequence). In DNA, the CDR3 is TGTGCCAGCCAGGGGGCAGGCAATCAGCCCCAGCATTTT. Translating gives CASQGAGNQPQHF. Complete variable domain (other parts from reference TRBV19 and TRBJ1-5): DGGITQSPKYLFRKEGQNVTLSCEQNLNHDAMYWYRQDPGQGLRLIYYSQIVNDFQKGDIAEGYSVSREKKESFPLTVTSAQKNPTAFYLCASQGAGNQPQHFGDGTRLSIL.

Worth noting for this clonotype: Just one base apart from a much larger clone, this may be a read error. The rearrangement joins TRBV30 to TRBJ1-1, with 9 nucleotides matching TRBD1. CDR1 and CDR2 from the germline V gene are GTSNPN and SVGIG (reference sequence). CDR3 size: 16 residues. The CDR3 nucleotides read TGTGCCTGGAGTGCCGTGACAGGGGGTTTTGGCACTGGAGCTTTCTTT. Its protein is CAWSAVTGGFGTGAFF. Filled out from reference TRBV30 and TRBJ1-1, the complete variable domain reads SQTIHQWPATLVQPVGSPLSLECTVEGTSNPNLYWYRQAAGRGLQLLFYSVGIGQISSEVPQNLSASRPQDRQFILSSKKLLLSDSGFYLCAWSAVTGGFGTGAFFGQGTRLTVV.

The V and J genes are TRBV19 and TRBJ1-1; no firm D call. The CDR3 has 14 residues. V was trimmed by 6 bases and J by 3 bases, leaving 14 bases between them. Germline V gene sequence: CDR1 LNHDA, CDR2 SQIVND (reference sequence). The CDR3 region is CASRSTGVDTEAFF. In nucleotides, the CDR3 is TGTGCCAGTAGATCGACGGGAGTTGACACTGAAGCTTTCTTT.

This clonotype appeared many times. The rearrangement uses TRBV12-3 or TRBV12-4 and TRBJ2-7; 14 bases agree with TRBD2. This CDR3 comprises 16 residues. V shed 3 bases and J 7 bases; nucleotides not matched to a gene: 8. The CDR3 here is CASSFLTSGGAWEQYF. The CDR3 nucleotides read TGTGCCAGCAGTTTTCTGACTAGCGGGGGGGCTTGGGAGCAGTACTTC.

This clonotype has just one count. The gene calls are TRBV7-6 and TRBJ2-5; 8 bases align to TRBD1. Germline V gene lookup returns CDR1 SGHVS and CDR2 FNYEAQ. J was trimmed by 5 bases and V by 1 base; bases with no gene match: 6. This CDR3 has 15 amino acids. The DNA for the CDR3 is TGTGCCAGCAGCTTAGGTTGGACAGGGTTGGAGACCCAGTACTTC. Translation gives CASSLGWTGLETQYF.

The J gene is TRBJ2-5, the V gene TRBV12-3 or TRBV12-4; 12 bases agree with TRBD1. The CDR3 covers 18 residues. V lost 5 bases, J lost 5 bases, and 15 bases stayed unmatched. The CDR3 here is CASSPTSGGTGGLETQYF. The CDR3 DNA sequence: TGTGCCAGCAGTCCGACATCAGGCGGGACAGGGGGCTTGGAGACCCAGTACTTC.